One sample yielded the 13 T cell receptor beta chains listed below, sequenced in a study of identifying expanded T cells in peripheral blood (dated by TCRdb to the late 2010s). The protocol used for the library was the immunoSEQ multiplex PCR assay. TCRdb mirrors the immuneACCESS table, restricted to in-frame sequences. Some clones are absent from its copies; in checked studies, under half trace to an unresolved V gene, and the reason for the others is unknown. The sample profile shows some 65,000 clones; over 75% of them were found once. Of the sample, about a fifth is held by the ten largest clones. The sequencing sample was made of blood. Receptors were obtained from a person aged 18 to 69 in good health.

The chain combines TRBV29-1 with TRBJ2-7; TRBD2 is a possible D gene (5 bases). V was cut by 4 bases and J by 3 bases, with 31 bases left in between. The CDR3 extends over 19 amino acids. Germline assignment: CDR1 SQVTM and CDR2 ANQGSEA. The CDR3 region has the DNA TGCAGCGTTGTGCGGTGGAGGCAGTCCCCGCCTCGGCTTAACTACGAGCAGTACGTC. This codes for CSVVRWRQSPPRLNYEQYV.

J is TRBJ1-1 and V is TRBV7-2; 7 nucleotides line up with TRBD1. Germline values: CDR1 SGHTA, CDR2 FQGNSA. Germline trimming cut 5 bases from V and 0 bases from J; bases unmatched to any gene: 6. CDR3 length: 15 residues. CDR3 sequence: CASSPEGALNTEAFF. CDR3 nucleotides: TGTGCCAGCAGCCCTGAGGGGGCCTTGAACACTGAAGCTTTCTTT. Together with reference TRBV7-2 and TRBJ1-1, the CDR3 gives the full variable domain: GAGVSQSPSNKVTEKGKDVELRCDPISGHTALYWYRQSLGQGLEFLIYFQGNSAPDKSGLPSDRFSAERTGGSVSTLTIQRTQQEDSAVYLCASSPEGALNTEAFFGQGTRLTVV.

The V call is TRBV30, the J call TRBJ1-1, with unresolved D. The V and J ends lost 2 bases and 14 bases respectively, with 15 bases between them. CDR3 length: 11 amino acids. Germline CDR1 GTSNPN, CDR2 SVGIG (reference sequence). This CDR3 is CAWSLRDMNFF. The CDR3 DNA sequence: TGTGCCTGGAGTTTGCGGGATATGAACTTCTTT.

The genes are TRBV29-1 and TRBJ2-5; TRBD2 aligns across 8 bases. The germline CDR1 and CDR2 sequences are SQVTM and ANQGSEA. CDR3 length: 13 residues. The V gene end was trimmed by 3 bases and the J gene end by 4 bases; junction bases not matched to a gene: 4. The CDR3, as DNA: TGCAGCGTTGAGCCAGCGGGAGCAGAGACCCAGTACTTC. Its protein is CSVEPAGAETQYF.

The chain uses TRBV5-1 and TRBJ2-1; D possibly corresponds to TRBD1 (5 bases). Germline V gives CDR1 SGHRS, CDR2 YFSETQ. This CDR3 is 13 amino acids long. V shed 5 bases and J shed 8 bases, with 14 bases lying between them. The CDR3: CASSLTASDEQFF. As DNA, the CDR3 is TGCGCCAGCAGTTTGACAGCGAGTGATGAGCAGTTCTTC.

The chain has TRBV6-1 and TRBJ2-7; 8 bases line up with TRBD1. Germline V gene lookup returns CDR1 MNHNS and CDR2 SASEGT. CDR3 length: 15 residues. Unmatched junction bases numbered 10, after V lost 6 bases and J lost 3 bases. The CDR3 here is CASRPDRGSHYEQYV. For the CDR3, the DNA is TGTGCCAGCAGACCCGACAGGGGCTCCCACTACGAGCAGTACGTC.

The chain carries TRBV5-1 and TRBJ2-5, with D possibly called TRBD1 or TRBD2 (5 bases each). This CDR3 is built from 14 residues. Trimming stripped 0 bases from V and 1 base from J, with 7 bases between. Germline V CDR1 and CDR2: SGHRS, YFSETQ. The chain's CDR3 is CASSLDGAQETQYF. The CDR3 nucleotides read TGCGCCAGCAGCTTGGACGGGGCCCAAGAGACCCAGTACTTC.

The genes are TRBV5-1 and TRBJ2-7; 8 bases map to TRBD2. V lost 4 bases, J lost 4 bases, and 13 bases stayed unmatched. This CDR3 is built from 16 residues. The germline CDR1 and CDR2 sequences are SGHRS and YFSETQ. The CDR3 sequence is CASSRTWGSGIYEQYF. CDR3 nucleotide sequence: TGCGCCAGCAGCCGGACCTGGGGTAGCGGGATTTACGAGCAGTACTTC.

The chain carries TRBV6-5 and TRBJ1-3; possible D gene TRBD1, 6 bases. V was shortened by 6 bases and J by 2 bases, with 14 bases between the two germline ends. CDR1 is MNHEY and CDR2 is SVGAGI in the germline V gene. The CDR3 runs to 15 residues. CDR3 loop: CASSSDRYPGNTIYF. The CDR3 DNA is TGTGCCAGCAGCTCAGACAGGTACCCTGGAAACACCATATATTTT.

V usage is TRBV7-9 and J usage is TRBJ2-7, with 16 bases aligning to TRBD2. V lost 0 bases and J lost 5; bases outside the gene matches: 4. Germline V gene lookup returns CDR1 SEHNR and CDR2 FQNEAQ (reference sequence). This CDR3 spans 17 amino acids. CDR3 sequence reads: CASSLAGTSGRANEQYF. DNA of the CDR3: TGTGCCAGCAGCTTAGCGGGGACTAGCGGGAGGGCCAACGAGCAGTACTTC. Together with reference TRBV7-9 and TRBJ2-7, the CDR3 gives the full variable domain: DTGVSQNPRHKITKRGQNVTFRCDPISEHNRLYWYRQTLGQGPEFLTYFQNEAQLEKSRLLSDRFSAERPKGSFSTLEIQRTEQGDSAMYLCASSLAGTSGRANEQYFGPGTRLTVT.

This sequence joins TRBV9 and TRBJ2-2; the D call may be TRBD1 or TRBD2 (5 bases each). The CDR3 length is 14 residues. Per the germline V gene, CDR1 is SGDLS and CDR2 is YYNGEE. The V and J ends lost 3 bases and 7 bases respectively, with 13 bases between them. The CDR3 is CASSAGTIRGELFF. The CDR3 coding sequence is TGTGCCAGCAGCGCAGGGACCATTCGCGGGGAGCTGTTTTTT.

The gene calls are TRBV7-8 and TRBJ2-1; 13 nucleotides agree with TRBD2. CDR1 SGHVS and CDR2 FQNEAQ come from the germline V gene. V trimming: 3 bases; J trimming: 4 bases; junction bases outside the gene matches: 9. This CDR3 is built from 18 residues. In DNA, the CDR3 is TGTGCCAGCAGCTTGGGGACTAGCGGGATCCCCCGGTACAATGAGCAGTTCTTC. Translation: CASSLGTSGIPRYNEQFF.

The V gene is TRBV21-1, the J gene TRBJ2-7; TRBD1, as called in the table, went unchecked against the DNA. TRBV21-1 is deemed a pseudogene. This CDR3 comprises 15 residues. The CDR3 DNA follows: TGTGCCAGCACTACGACAGGGCCGCGGAGGTACGAGCAGTACTTC. It yields the protein CASTTTGPRRYEQYF.